Following are 8 T cell receptor beta chains from one sample sequenced in a study of neurological immune-mediated disorders. Described time point: longitudinal time-point 2. TCRdb re-derived calls from the 5' RACE reads in MiXCR, one entry per CDR3 protein. The profile shows about 80,000 distinct CDR3 sequences, nearly 6% of them singletons. Sequencing input: PBMCs. The receptors were sampled from a woman aged 60 to 75 with multiple sclerosis.

The genes are TRBV20-1 and TRBJ2-7, with D maybe TRBD2 (6 bases). The germline V gene has CDR1 DFQATT and CDR2 SNEGSKA (reference sequence). This CDR3 has 13 amino acids. V shed 1 base and J shed 4 bases, with 11 bases lying between them. The CDR3 here is CSARGEGTYEQYF. The CDR3 region has the DNA TGCAGTGCTAGAGGGGAAGGGACTTACGAGCAGTACTTC.

Many counts were recorded for this clonotype. The V gene is TRBV4-2, the J gene TRBJ2-5; 8 bases match TRBD1. After removal of 1 base from V and 2 bases from J, the junction contained 3 bases not matched to a gene. Per germline, CDR1 LGHNA and CDR2 YNFKEQ. The CDR3 extends over 15 amino acids. In DNA form, the CDR3 reads TGTGCCAGCAGCCAAGTGGGGACAGGACAAGAGACCCAGTACTTC. It is translated as CASSQVGTGQETQYF.

J is TRBJ2-5 and V is TRBV29-1; TRBD2 is a possible D gene (6 bases). V shed 4 bases and J shed 1 base, with 16 bases lying between them. CDR3 length: 15 amino acids. Germline-derived CDR1 and CDR2 are SQVTM and ANQGSEA. The CDR3 region is CSVVLPTSFQETQYF. In nucleotides, the CDR3 is TGCAGCGTTGTTCTCCCGACTAGTTTCCAAGAGACCCAGTACTTC.

V usage is TRBV20-1 and J usage is TRBJ2-5; D may be TRBD1 or TRBD2 (6 bases each). In germline, CDR1 is DFQATT, CDR2 SNEGSKA (reference sequence). V was cut by 1 base and J by 2 bases, with 14 bases left in between. The CDR3 length is 15 residues. The CDR3 spells CSARVAGGLQETQYF. For the CDR3, the DNA is TGCAGTGCTAGAGTGGCCGGGGGCCTTCAAGAGACCCAGTACTTC.

This clonotype was seen at least ten times. V gene TRBV28 combines with J gene TRBJ2-1; D uncertain. V lost 4 bases to trimming and J lost 9 bases, with 22 bases between them. The CDR3 extends over 16 amino acids. The V gene's germline CDR1 is MDHEN and CDR2 SYDVKM. CDR3 DNA: TGTGCCAGCAGTTCCGTAGCTAGATCAATGAACGGTGAGCAGTTCTTC. Residues: CASSSVARSMNGEQFF.

The chain recombines TRBV20-1 with TRBJ2-1, with TRBD2 matching 10 bases. The CDR3 sequence is 15 residues long. Trimming at V came to 3 bases and at J to 5 bases, leaving 7 bases not matched to a gene. Germline-derived CDR1 and CDR2 are DFQATT and SNEGSKA (reference sequence). The CDR3 loop is CSARLLAGSHNEQFF. CDR3 coding DNA: TGCAGTGCTAGGCTACTAGCGGGGTCTCACAATGAGCAGTTCTTC.

This clonotype was seen a few times. The V and J genes are TRBV5-1 and TRBJ2-6, with TRBD2 identical over 7 bases. Germline V lookup: CDR1 SGHRS, CDR2 YFSETQ. J was trimmed by 0 bases and V by 1 base; bases with no gene match: 4. The CDR3 runs 17 residues. The CDR3 region is CASSLRSGDSGANVLTF. In DNA, the CDR3 is TGCGCCAGCAGCTTGCGGAGCGGGGACTCTGGGGCCAACGTCCTGACTTTC.

This clonotype was detected many times. The chain recombines TRBV20-1 with TRBJ1-2; D is perhaps TRBD1 (6 bases). From germline, CDR1 is DFQATT and CDR2 SNEGSKA (reference sequence). Trimming stripped 2 bases from V and 4 bases from J, with 17 bases between. There are 15 residues in the CDR3. The CDR3 DNA is TGCAGTGCTAGATCGGGGGCAGTTCGAGGCTATGGCTACACCTTC. Its protein is CSARSGAVRGYGYTF.